This T cell receptor (beta chain) was observed in a study of control samples from healthy donors and cancer patients. Some clones are missing from TCRdb's copy, which holds only in-frame ones; the method was immunoSEQ multiplex PCR. In the table there are 200,000 to 250,000 clones, around 94% of which are singletons. Input material: blood. This clonotype was sampled from a man in his forties or fifties in good health.

Here the CDR3 DNA reads TGTGCCAGCCGGGACCCGGGACAGGGCTACGAGCAGTACTTC. Protein product: CASRDPGQGYEQYF. The rearrangement uses TRBV27 and TRBJ2-7; the match to TRBD1 covers 9 bases. CDR1 and CDR2 (germline): MNHEY, SMNVEV (reference sequence). Unmatched junction bases numbered 8, after V lost 8 bases and J lost 3 bases. The CDR3 loop spans 14 amino acids.